The sequence of this T cell receptor beta chain was determined in a study of blood T cells in healthy people across ages (dated by TCRdb to about 2015). Study-level background: In model experiments, template switching captured roughly one uniquely barcoded TCR beta cDNA molecule for every two T cells. The study measured age-related changes in TCR beta repertoire diversity using deep sequencing normalized with unique cDNA molecular identifiers. The donors were divided into four age groups: young (average about 15 years), middle-aged (under 40), aged (approximately 64) and long-lived (nearly 85). To avoid experimental bias, donors of different ages were randomly spread across the sequencing lanes. Two additional independent replicas of 1 million unique cDNA reads from the same blood draw were analyzed for two donors (one aged 18 to 30 and one aged 80 or older).

For CDR1 and CDR2, the germline V gene lists SGHTA and FQGNSA. The cysteine opens and the phenylalanine closes a CDR3 of 16 amino acids. Left in the record is the CDR3 DNA by itself, 48 bases read in frame from the first base. The 39 donors, aged 6 to 90 years, were systemically healthy Caucasian individuals from Russia. Approximately 9 milliliters of peripheral blood were collected from each donor into EDTA-treated Vacutainer tubes. PBMCs were isolated by Ficoll-Paque density-gradient centrifugation, with at least 6.5 million obtained per sample. Trizol reagent was used to extract total RNA from PBMCs, with at least 6 micrograms per sample. For every donor, an aliquot of PBMCs went through flow cytometry to measure the percentages of naive CD45RAhigh/CD27high T cells. The library was made by 5' RACE. These reads were obtained on an Illumina HiSeq 2500. The second PCR ran for roughly 7 to 11 cycles and used a J-beta primer mix along with a sample-barcoded 5' primer. A template-switch 5' adaptor carrying 12 random nucleotides introduced a unique molecular identifier onto each TCR beta cDNA molecule. Each sample yielded at least 3 million CDR3-containing paired-end reads. The Mint cDNA synthesis kit, primed by a TRBC-specific oligonucleotide, was used to synthesize first-strand cDNA from all RNA. Following uracil-DNA glycosylase treatment, all cDNA underwent a first 18-cycle PCR with the universal primers M1SS and BC2_uni_R. The published analysis was carried out like this. Normalization of each sample was performed by random selection of 1 million high-quality reads, each carrying a distinct molecular identifier. Instead of being binned into consensus sequences, reads that shared molecular identifiers were thrown out. MiTCR, run with a Q25 quality threshold and the strictest error-elimination algorithm, handled CDR3 identification, clonotype clustering and error correction. A nonparametric unseen species model with Euler transformation was used to estimate lower-bound total TCR beta diversity. TCRdb trimmed public reads at Q25 via fastp, called clones via MiXCR and kept in-frame beta chains. Each CDR3 protein appears once, grouped with its most common genes and DNA. The V and J calls reflect TCRdb's pipeline rather than the authors' work. This sample lists over 600,000 distinct CDR3 sequences; around a fifth were detected once. Roughly 3.9% of the sample goes to the ten largest clones.

A word on this clonotype: It has no known antigen specificity. Sequence at one end of the junction differs from germline and may be a read error.

Overall study results and their limits: Estimates of total diversity based on one million sequenced T cells were regarded as lower bounds and as underestimates. The long-lived group showed more naive CD4+ T cells, fewer expanded clones and increased TCR diversity than the aged group, suggesting age selection. Donor CMV infection status was unknown, potentially confounding age-related changes in expanded clonotypes. Since profiling was done on bulk unsorted PBMCs, naive and antigen-experienced compartments could not be conclusively compared. Observed TCR beta diversity per million T cells fell roughly linearly with age, and a significant reduction was already apparent by age around 39. A strong correlation was found between observed TCR beta diversity and the percentage of naive T cells measured by flow cytometry.

The clonotype comes from a man aged 70 or older in good health. Recombination linked TRBV7-2 to TRBJ2-7; possibly the D gene is TRBD2, per 5 matching bases. The specimen sequenced was blood. CDR3 reads: CASSLARSGGSYDQYF. DNA sequence: TGTGCCAGCAGCTTAGCGCGGTCTGGAGGTTCCTACGATCAGTACTTC.